This T cell receptor beta chain is drawn from a study of PD-1 blockade in classical Hodgkin lymphoma. Study as a whole: Each patient was given nivolumab 3 mg/kg through a vein every 2 weeks.

Study-wide findings and caveats: The authors have not defined what causes the repertoire differences, possibly disease activity or prior therapy.

Assay used: immunoSEQ multiplex PCR; TCRdb lists only in-frame clones, some missing. The sample has more than 5,500 clones, 45% to 70% seen once. The CDR3 is made up of 15 amino acids. The trim removed 4 bases at V and 1 base at J, leaving 6 bases unmatched. Germline lookup yields CDR1 MNHEY and CDR2 SMNVEV (reference sequence). Details on this clone: As yet, its antigen is unknown.

Brentuximab vedotin exposure varied among the patients, all of whom had relapsed after autologous stem cell transplantation. Applied to thawed PBMCs, magnetic negative selection was the method used to isolate CD8+ T cells. The chain combines TRBV27 with TRBJ2-5; TRBD1 aligns across 7 bases. This clonotype was obtained from a human donor with classical Hodgkin lymphoma. The sequenced sample was CD8+ T cells from blood, obtained at baseline. CDR3 residues: CASSSLGTVQETQYF. Written as DNA, the CDR3 is TGTGCCAGCAGTTCCCTCGGGACAGTCCAAGAGACCCAGTACTTC.